Below are 7 T cell receptor beta chains sequenced from a single sample in a study of tumor and adjacent non-tumor tissue in lung cancer. This sample's RNA came from whole unsorted tissue. A modified ARM-PCR protocol with three rounds of nested PCR amplified TCRbeta. TCRdb re-called the multiplex PCR reads through MiXCR, storing one row per CDR3 protein. The repertoire holds about 80,000 distinct CDR3 sequences, with around 80% as singletons. Sequencing input: lung tumor tissue. The receptor source for this set is a woman aged 45 to 65 with non-small cell lung cancer.

This CDR3 is CSDRGAGLTDTQYF. Here the CDR3 DNA reads TGCAGTGATAGGGGAGCGGGACTTACGGATACGCAGTATTTT. The rearrangement uses TRBV20-1 and TRBJ2-3, with 7 nucleotides matching TRBD2. The V segment lost 7 bases and the J segment 6 bases; nucleotides outside the gene matches: 13. CDR1 and CDR2 from the germline V gene are DFQATT and SNEGSKA (reference sequence). The CDR3 contains 14 residues.

Notes on this clonotype: Mismatch with germline at one junction end may stem from a read error. DNA of the CDR3: TGTCCCAGCAGCTTAGCTCCCGGACAGTCCTACAAGCAGTACTTC. Amino acids: CPSSLAPGQSYKQYF. The chain combines TRBV7-8 with TRBJ2-7; D is perhaps TRBD1 (6 bases). This CDR3 is built from 15 residues. The germline V gene encodes CDR1 SGHVS and CDR2 FQNEAQ.

Worth noting for this clonotype: This may be a read error: a much more frequent sequence differs by one nucleotide. This chain joins TRBV28 and TRBJ2-3; 12 bases line up with TRBD2. Germline V gene data show CDR1 as MDHEN and CDR2 as SYDVKM. This CDR3 comprises 17 residues. Here the CDR3 DNA reads TGTACCAGCAGTCCTGGACTAGCGGGACTTGGGGCAGATACGCAGTATTTT. Its protein is CTSSPGLAGLGADTQYF. The whole variable domain, remainder taken from reference TRBV28 and TRBJ2-3, is DVKVTQSSRYLVKRTGEKVFLECVQDMDHENMFWYRQDPGLGLRLIYFSYDVKMKEKGDIPEGYSVSREKKERFSLILESASTNQTSMYLCTSSPGLAGLGADTQYFGPGTRLTVL.

In the case of this clonotype: Because it lacks the conserved phenylalanine or tryptophan at the end, this CDR3 is likely a read error. The chain is built from TRBV29-1 and TRBJ2-7, with TRBD1 matching over 11 bases. Germline lookup yields CDR1 SQVTM and CDR2 ANQGSEA. J gave up 3 bases and V 7 bases, and 2 bases lay outside the gene matches. This CDR3 comprises 12 residues. The CDR3 here is CSAGTGGYEQYL. CDR3 nucleotides: TGCAGCGCTGGGACAGGGGGCTACGAGCAGTACCTT.

This clonotype was detected many times. A much larger clonotype is one base distant, so this may be a read error. This chain links TRBV12-3 or TRBV12-4 with TRBJ2-5, with D possibly TRBD2 on 6 matching bases. Between the trimmed V and J ends, which lost 4 bases and 4 bases, there was a span of 13 bases. This CDR3 spans 14 amino acids. The CDR3 sequence is CASSSAEGTETQYF. CDR3 sequence (DNA): TGTGCCAGCAGTTCAGCGGAGGGAACAGAGACCCAGTACTTC.

To note about this clonotype: Without the conserved terminal phenylalanine or tryptophan, this CDR3 likely stems from a read error. The chain combines TRBV11-2 with TRBJ2-7, with a possible D match to TRBD1 (6 bases). The CDR3 is 16 residues long. Germline CDR1 reads SGHAT; CDR2 reads FQNNGV. The DNA for the CDR3 is TGTGCCAGCAGCTTAAGGTCAGGGGCCGGCTCCTGCGAGCAGTACATC. It encodes CASSLRSGAGSCEQYI.

Regarding this clonotype: Given the absence of the conserved phenylalanine or tryptophan at the CDR3 end, a read error is likely. The chain uses TRBV6-1 and TRBJ2-1; 7 bases line up with TRBD1. The CDR3 consists of 14 residues. V dropped 5 bases and J dropped 8; count of bases not matched to a gene: 9. The germline gives CDR1 MNHNS, CDR2 SASEGT. The CDR3 coding sequence is TGTGCCAGCAGTATCCGTGACAGGGTGGATGAGCAGTTCTTA. Amino acid sequence: CASSIRDRVDEQFL.